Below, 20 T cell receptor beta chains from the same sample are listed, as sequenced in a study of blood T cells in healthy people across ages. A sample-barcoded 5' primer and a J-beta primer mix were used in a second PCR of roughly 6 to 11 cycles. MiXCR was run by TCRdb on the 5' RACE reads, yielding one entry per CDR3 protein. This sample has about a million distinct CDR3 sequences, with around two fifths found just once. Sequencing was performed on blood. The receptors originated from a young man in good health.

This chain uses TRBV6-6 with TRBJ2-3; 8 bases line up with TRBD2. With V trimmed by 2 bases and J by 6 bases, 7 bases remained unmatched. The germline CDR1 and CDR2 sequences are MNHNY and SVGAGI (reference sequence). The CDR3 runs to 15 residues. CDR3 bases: TGTGCCAGCAGTTACGAGATTTCGGGGGGGGATACGCAGTATTTT. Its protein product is CASSYEISGGDTQYF.

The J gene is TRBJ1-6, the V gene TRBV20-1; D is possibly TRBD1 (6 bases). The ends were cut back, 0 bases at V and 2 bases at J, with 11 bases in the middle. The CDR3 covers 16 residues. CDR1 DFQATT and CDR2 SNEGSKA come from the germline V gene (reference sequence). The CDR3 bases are TGCAGTGCTAGAGATAGGGGGTCCCCCTATAATTCACCCCTCCACTTT. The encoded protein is CSARDRGSPYNSPLHF.

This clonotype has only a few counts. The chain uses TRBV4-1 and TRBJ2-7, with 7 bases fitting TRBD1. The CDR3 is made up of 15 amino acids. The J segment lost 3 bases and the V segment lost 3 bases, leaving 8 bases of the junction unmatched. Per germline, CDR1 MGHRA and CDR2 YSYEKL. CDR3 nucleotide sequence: TGCGCCAGCAGCCACTTCGACAGGGATCACTACGAGCAGTACTTC. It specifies CASSHFDRDHYEQYF.

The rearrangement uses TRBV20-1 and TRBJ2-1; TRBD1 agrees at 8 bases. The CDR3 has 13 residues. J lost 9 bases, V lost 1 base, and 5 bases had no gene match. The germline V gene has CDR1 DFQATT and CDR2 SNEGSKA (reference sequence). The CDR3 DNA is TGCAGTGCTAGAGGGACAGGGCACGGTGAGCAGTTCTTC. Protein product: CSARGTGHGEQFF.

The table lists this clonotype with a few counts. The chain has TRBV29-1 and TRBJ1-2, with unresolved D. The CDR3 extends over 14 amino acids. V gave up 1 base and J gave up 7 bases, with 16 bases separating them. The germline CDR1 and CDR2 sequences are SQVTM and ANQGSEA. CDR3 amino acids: CSVEALTVVGGYTF. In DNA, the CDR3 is TGCAGCGTTGAAGCCTTGACGGTGGTCGGTGGCTACACCTTC.

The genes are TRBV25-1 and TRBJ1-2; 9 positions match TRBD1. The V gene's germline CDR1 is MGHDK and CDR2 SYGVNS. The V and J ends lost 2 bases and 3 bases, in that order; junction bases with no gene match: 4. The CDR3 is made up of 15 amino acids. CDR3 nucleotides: TGTGCCAGCAGTGAACGGACAGGGGTCGACTATGGCTACACCTTC. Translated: CASSERTGVDYGYTF.

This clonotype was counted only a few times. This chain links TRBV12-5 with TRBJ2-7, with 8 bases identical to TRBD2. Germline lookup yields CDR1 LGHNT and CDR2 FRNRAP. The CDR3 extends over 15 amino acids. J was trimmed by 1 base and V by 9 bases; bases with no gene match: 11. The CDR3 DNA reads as TGTGCTAGCTTCCTCGGGGGGGACGAATCCTACGAGCAGTACTTC. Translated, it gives CASFLGGDESYEQYF.

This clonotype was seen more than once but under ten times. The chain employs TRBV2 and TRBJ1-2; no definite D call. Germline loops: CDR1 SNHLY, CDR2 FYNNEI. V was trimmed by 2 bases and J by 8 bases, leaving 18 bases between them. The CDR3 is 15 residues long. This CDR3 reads CASSEFGSKNRGYTF. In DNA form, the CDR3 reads TGTGCCAGCAGTGAATTTGGGAGCAAGAATCGGGGCTACACCTTC. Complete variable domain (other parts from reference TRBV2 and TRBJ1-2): EPEVTQTPSHQVTQMGQEVILRCVPISNHLYFYWYRQILGQKVEFLVSFYNNEISEKSEIFDDQFSVERPDGSNFTLKIRSTKLEDSAMYFCASSEFGSKNRGYTFGSGTRLTVV.

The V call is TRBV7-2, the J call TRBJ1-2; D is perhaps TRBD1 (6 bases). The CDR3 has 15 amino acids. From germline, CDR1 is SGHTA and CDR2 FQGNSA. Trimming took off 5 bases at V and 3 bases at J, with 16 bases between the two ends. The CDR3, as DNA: TGTGCCAGCAGCGTCCGGGACAAGACCTACTATGGCTACACCTTC. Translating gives CASSVRDKTYYGYTF.

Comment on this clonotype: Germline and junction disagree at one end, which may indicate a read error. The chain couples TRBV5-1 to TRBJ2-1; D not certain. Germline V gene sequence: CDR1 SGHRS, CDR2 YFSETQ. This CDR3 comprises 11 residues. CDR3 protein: CASGLIGEQFF. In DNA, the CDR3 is TGCGCCAGCGGCTTGATCGGTGAGCAGTTCTTC.

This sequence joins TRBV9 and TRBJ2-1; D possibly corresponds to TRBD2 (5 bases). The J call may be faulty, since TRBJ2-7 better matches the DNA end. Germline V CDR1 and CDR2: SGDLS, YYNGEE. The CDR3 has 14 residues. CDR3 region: CASSARGDYNEQYF. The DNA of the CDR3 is TGTGCCAGCAGCGCCCGGGGAGACTACAATGAGCAGTACTTC.

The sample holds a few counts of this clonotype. CDR3 loop: CASSPWTGEANTEAFF. The CDR3, as DNA: TGCGCCAGCAGTCCCTGGACAGGGGAGGCGAACACTGAAGCTTTCTTT. V usage is TRBV5-1 and J usage is TRBJ1-1, with 9 bases lining up with TRBD1. The CDR3 is made up of 16 amino acids. CDR1 SGHRS and CDR2 YFSETQ come from the germline V gene. J gave up 1 base and V 5 bases, and 9 bases lay outside the gene matches.

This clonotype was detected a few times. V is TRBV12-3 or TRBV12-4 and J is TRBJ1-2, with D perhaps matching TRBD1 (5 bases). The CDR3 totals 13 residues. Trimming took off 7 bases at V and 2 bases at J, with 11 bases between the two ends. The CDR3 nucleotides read TGTGCCAGCACCGAGACAGTAAACTATGGCTACACCTTC. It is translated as CASTETVNYGYTF.

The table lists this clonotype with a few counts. The DNA for the CDR3 is TGTGCCAGCACTAACCTGGGGACTAGCGGGGGCCTAGGGACGCAGTATTTT. Residues: CASTNLGTSGGLGTQYF. This sequence joins TRBV27 and TRBJ2-3; 14 nucleotides align to TRBD2. In germline, CDR1 is MNHEY, CDR2 SMNVEV (reference sequence). V trimming: 7 bases; J trimming: 9 bases; junction bases outside the gene matches: 15. CDR3 length: 17 amino acids.

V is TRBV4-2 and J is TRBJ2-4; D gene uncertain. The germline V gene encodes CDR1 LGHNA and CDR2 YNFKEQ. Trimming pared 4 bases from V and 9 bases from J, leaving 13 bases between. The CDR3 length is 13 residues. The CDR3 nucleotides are TGTGCCAGCAGCCTTGAGGTCTCAAGCATTCAGTACTTC. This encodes CASSLEVSSIQYF.

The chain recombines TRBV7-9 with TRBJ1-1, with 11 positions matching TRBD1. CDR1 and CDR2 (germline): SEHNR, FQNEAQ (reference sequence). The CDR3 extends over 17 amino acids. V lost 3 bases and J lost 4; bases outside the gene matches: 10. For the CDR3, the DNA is TGTGCCAGCAGCTTCAGGACAGGGGGCGAATCCAGCACTGAAGCTTTCTTT. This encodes CASSFRTGGESSTEAFF. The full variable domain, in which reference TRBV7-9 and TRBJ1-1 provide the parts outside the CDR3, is DTGVSQNPRHKITKRGQNVTFRCDPISEHNRLYWYRQTLGQGPEFLTYFQNEAQLEKSRLLSDRFSAERPKGSFSTLEIQRTEQGDSAMYLCASSFRTGGESSTEAFFGQGTRLTVV.

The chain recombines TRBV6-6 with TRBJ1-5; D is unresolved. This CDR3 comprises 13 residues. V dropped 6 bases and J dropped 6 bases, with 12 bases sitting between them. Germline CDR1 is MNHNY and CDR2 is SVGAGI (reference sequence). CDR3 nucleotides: TGTGCCAGCAGACCCAGGAACGGTCAGCCCCAGCATTTT. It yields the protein CASRPRNGQPQHF.

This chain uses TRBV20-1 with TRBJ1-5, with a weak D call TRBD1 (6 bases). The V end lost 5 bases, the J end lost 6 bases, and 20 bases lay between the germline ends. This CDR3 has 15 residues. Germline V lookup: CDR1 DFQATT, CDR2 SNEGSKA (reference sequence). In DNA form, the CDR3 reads TGCAGTGCTTACACCTGGACAGTCTCAGGTCAGCCCCAGCATTTT. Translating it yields CSAYTWTVSGQPQHF.

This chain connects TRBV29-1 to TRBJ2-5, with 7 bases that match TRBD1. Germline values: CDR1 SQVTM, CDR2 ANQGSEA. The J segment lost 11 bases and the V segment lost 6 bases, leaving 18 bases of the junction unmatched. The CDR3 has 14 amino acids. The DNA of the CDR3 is TGCAGCGTGCTCCCCTTAGGGGGCCACAATGAGCAGTACTTC. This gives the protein CSVLPLGGHNEQYF.

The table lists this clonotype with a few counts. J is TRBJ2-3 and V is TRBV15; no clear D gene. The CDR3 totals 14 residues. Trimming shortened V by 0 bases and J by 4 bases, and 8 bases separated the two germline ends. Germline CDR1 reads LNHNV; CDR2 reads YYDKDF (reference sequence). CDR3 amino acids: CATSREVGADTQYF. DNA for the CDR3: TGTGCCACCAGCAGAGAGGTTGGGGCAGATACGCAGTATTTT.